This T cell receptor (beta chain) was found in a study of blood T cells in healthy people across ages (dated by TCRdb to between 2015 and 2017). Regarding the study in general: In model experiments, roughly one uniquely barcoded TCR beta cDNA molecule per two T cells was captured by template switching. To track age-related changes in TCR beta repertoire diversity, the study relied on deep sequencing normalized with unique cDNA molecular identifiers. The donors were split into four age groups: young (average 16 years), middle-aged (roughly 39), aged (over 55) and long-lived (under 85). To avoid experimental bias, donors of different ages were spread randomly across the sequencing lanes. Using the same blood draw, the study looked at two additional independent replicas of 1 million unique cDNA reads for two donors, one aged 18 to 30 and the other aged 80 or older. On the study overall, not on this receptor specifically: Because the CMV infection status of the donors was unknown, age-related changes in expanded clonotypes may potentially have been confounded. Estimates of total diversity based on one million sequenced T cells were considered lower bounds and underestimates. Observed TCR beta diversity correlated strongly with the percentage of naive T cells measured by flow cytometry. As age increased, observed TCR beta diversity per million T cells dropped in a roughly linear way, and a significant reduction was already evident by age around 41. The long-lived group showed more naive CD4+ T cells, fewer expanded clones and increased TCR diversity than the aged group, suggesting age selection. Since profiling was done on bulk unsorted PBMCs, naive and antigen-experienced compartments could not be conclusively compared.

Per the germline V gene (reference sequence), DFQATT is the CDR1 and SNEGSKA is the CDR2. Trimming at the junction amounts to 0 bases on V and 1 base on J, and the germline ends lie 9 bases apart. From the cysteine through the phenylalanine, the CDR3 covers 14 amino acids. CDR3 DNA is the only sequence kept; it has 42 bases, read in frame from the first base. Systemically healthy Caucasian individuals from Russia, approximately 39 in total and aged roughly 6 to 90 years, were included as donors. Approximately 9.3 milliliters of peripheral blood were drawn from each donor into EDTA-treated Vacutainer tubes. PBMCs were isolated by Ficoll-Paque density-gradient centrifugation, with at least 6.5 million obtained per sample. Total RNA was extracted from PBMCs with Trizol reagent, with at least 6 micrograms obtained per sample. The percentages of naive CD45RAhigh/CD27high T cells were determined by flow cytometry on a PBMC aliquot from every donor.

Notes on this clonotype: Its antigen remains unidentified. Nothing much larger sits one base from this clone, and base qualities are not available.

The library was made by 5' RACE. The second PCR ran for about 6 to 12 cycles and used a J-beta primer mix along with a sample-barcoded 5' primer. A template-switch 5' adaptor carrying 12 random nucleotides introduced a unique molecular identifier onto each TCR beta cDNA molecule. At least 3 million CDR3-containing paired-end reads were obtained from each sample. First-strand cDNA was synthesized from all RNA with the Mint cDNA synthesis kit, primed by a TRBC-specific oligonucleotide. Following uracil-DNA glycosylase treatment, all cDNA underwent a first 18-cycle PCR with the universal primers M1SS and BC2_uni_R. On the study's bioinformatics: Each sample was normalized by randomly selecting 1 million high-quality reads, each carrying a distinct molecular identifier. Reads sharing molecular identifiers were discarded rather than binned into consensus sequences. CDR3 identification, clonotype clustering and error correction used MiTCR with a Q25 quality threshold and the strictest error-elimination algorithm. A nonparametric unseen species model with Euler transformation was used to estimate a lower bound on total TCR beta diversity. TCRdb took the public reads, trimmed them with fastp at Q25, ran MiXCR for clone calling and kept in-frame beta chains. Every entry covers one CDR3 protein and lists the most common genes and DNA from its rows. TCRdb's processing, not the authors' own work, is the source of the V and J calls. The sample yields fewer than 2,000,000 distinct CDR3 sequences; around 40% were counted once. The ten most abundant clones make up roughly 23% of the sample.

The chain employs TRBV20-1 and TRBJ1-1; the D gene identity is not certain. The sequenced material came from blood. The sequence was obtained from a human donor in good health. CDR3 sequence: CSARDWQSNTEAFF. The sequenced DNA is TGCAGTGCTAGAGATTGGCAGTCGAACACTGAAGCTTTCTTT.